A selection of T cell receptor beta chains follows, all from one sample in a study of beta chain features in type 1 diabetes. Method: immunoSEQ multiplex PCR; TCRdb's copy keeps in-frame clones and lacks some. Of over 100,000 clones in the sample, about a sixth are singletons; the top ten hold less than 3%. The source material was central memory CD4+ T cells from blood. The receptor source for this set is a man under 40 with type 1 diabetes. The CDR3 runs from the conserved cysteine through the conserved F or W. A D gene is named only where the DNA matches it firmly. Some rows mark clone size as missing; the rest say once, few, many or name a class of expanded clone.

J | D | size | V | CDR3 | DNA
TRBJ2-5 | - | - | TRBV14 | CASSPTIGGETQYF | TGTGCCAGCAGCCCGACCATCGGGGGAGAGACCCAGTACTTC
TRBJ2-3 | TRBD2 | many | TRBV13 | CASSLVGLAGSTDTQYF | TGTGCCAGCAGCTTAGTTGGACTAGCGGGAAGCACAGATACGCAGTATTTT
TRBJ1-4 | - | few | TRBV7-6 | CASSLGIATNEKLFF | TGTGCCAGCAGCTTAGGGATTGCAACTAATGAAAAACTGTTTTTT
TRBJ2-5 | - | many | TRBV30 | CAWSTGQETQYF | TGTGCCTGGAGTACGGGCCAAGAGACCCAGTACTTC
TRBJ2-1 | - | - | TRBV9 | CASSVDPYNEQFF | TGTGCCAGCAGCGTAGATCCCTACAATGAGCAGTTCTTC
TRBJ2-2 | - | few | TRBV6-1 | CASSERSSYTGELFF | TGTGCCAGCAGTGAAAGGTCTAGCTACACCGGGGAGCTGTTTTTT
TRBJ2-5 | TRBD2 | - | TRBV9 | CASSVGTSGQETQYF | TGTGCCAGCAGCGTAGGGACTAGCGGCCAAGAGACCCAGTACTTC
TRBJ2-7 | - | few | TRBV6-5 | CAISESYEQYF | TGTGCCATCAGTGAGTCATACGAGCAGTACTTC
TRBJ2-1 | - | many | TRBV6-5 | CASSYLGHNEQFF | TGTGCCAGCAGTTACTTGGGCCACAATGAGCAGTTCTTC
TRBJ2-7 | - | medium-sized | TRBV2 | CASSEATWGTVSYEQYF | TGTGCCAGCAGTGAAGCTACGTGGGGGACGGTCTCCTACGAGCAGTACTTC
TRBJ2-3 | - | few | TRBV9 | CASSVAGDADTQYF | TGTGCCAGCAGCGTAGCCGGAGATGCAGATACGCAGTATTTT
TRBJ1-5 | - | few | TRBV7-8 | CASSPLRGWSPQPQHF | TGTGCCAGCAGCCCTCTACGGGGTTGGTCCCCCCAGCCCCAGCATTTT
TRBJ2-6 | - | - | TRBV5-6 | CASSLLAGLNSGANVLTF | TGTGCCAGCAGCTTGTTGGCAGGGTTAAACTCTGGGGCCAACGTCCTGACTTTC
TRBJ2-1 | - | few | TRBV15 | CATSRGGRTSSYNEQFF | TGTGCCACCAGCAGAGGAGGCCGGACATCATCCTACAATGAGCAGTTCTTC
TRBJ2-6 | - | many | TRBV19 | CASSIVGRDRRGANVLTF | TGTGCCAGTAGTATCGTCGGCAGGGATCGGCGTGGGGCCAACGTCCTGACTTTC
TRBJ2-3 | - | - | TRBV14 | CASSPQAGGTQYF | TGTGCCAGCAGCCCGCAGGCCGGGGGTACGCAGTATTTT
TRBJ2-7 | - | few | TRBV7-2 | CASSLSTGLQYF | TGTGCCAGCAGCTTAAGCACAGGGCTTCAGTACTTC
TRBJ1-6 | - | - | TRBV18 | CASSPGGGLDSPLHF | TGTGCCAGCTCACCCGGCGGGGGGCTGGATTCACCCCTCCACTTT
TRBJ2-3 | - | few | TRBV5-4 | CASSSKSGEDTQYF | TGTGCCAGCAGCTCAAAATCAGGGGAGGATACGCAGTATTTT
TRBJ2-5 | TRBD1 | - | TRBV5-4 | CASSAQDRGQTQYF | TGTGCCAGCAGCGCTCAGGACAGGGGACAGACCCAGTACTTC
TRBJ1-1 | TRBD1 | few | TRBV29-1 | CSVPTDRETTEAFF | TGCAGCGTCCCCACGGACAGGGAAACCACTGAAGCTTTCTTT
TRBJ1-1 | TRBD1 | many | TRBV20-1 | CSAPTGTEAFF | TGCAGTGCACCGACAGGGACTGAAGCTTTCTTT
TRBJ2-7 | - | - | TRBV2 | CASSEVGGSYEQYF | TGTGCCAGCAGTGAGGTCGGTGGATCCTACGAGCAGTACTTC
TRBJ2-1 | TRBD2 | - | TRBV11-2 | CASSGGGTSEGEQFF | TGTGCCAGCTCGGGAGGGGGGACTAGCGAAGGTGAGCAGTTCTTC
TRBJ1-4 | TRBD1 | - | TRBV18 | CASSPPSQGSNEKLFF | TGTGCCAGCTCACCACCGTCACAGGGGTCGAATGAAAAACTGTTTTTT
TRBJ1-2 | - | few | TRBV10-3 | CAISGGMGGYTF | TGTGCCATCAGTGGGGGCATGGGTGGCTACACCTTC
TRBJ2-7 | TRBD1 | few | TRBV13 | CASSHDRGRDDEQYF | TGTGCCAGCAGCCACGACAGGGGAAGGGACGACGAGCAGTACTTC
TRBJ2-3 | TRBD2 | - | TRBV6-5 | CASSSSSGGHNTQYF | TGTGCCAGCAGTTCCTCTAGCGGGGGACATAATACGCAGTATTTT
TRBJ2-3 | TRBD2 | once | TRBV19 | CASRVSGGTDTQYF | TGTGCCAGTCGGGTGAGCGGGGGGACAGATACGCAGTATTTT
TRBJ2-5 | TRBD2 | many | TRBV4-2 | CASSRTSGPTSETQYF | TGTGCCAGCAGCCGGACTAGCGGGCCGACCTCAGAGACCCAGTACTTC
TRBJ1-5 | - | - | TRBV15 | CATSRGQEAQPQHF | TGTGCCACCAGCAGAGGACAGGAAGCGCAGCCCCAGCATTTT
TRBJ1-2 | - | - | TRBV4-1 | CASSQPLKGGYGYTF | TGCGCCAGCAGCCAACCACTTAAGGGTGGCTATGGCTACACCTTC
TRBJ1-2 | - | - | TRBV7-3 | CASSPPNGYTF | TGTGCCAGCAGCCCTCCTAATGGCTACACCTTC
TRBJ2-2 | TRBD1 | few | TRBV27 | CASTISQGLNTGELFF | TGTGCCAGCACCATCTCACAGGGGCTAAACACCGGGGAGCTGTTTTTT
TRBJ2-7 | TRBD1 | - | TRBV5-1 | CASRPGQGTYEQYF | TGCGCCAGCAGACCTGGACAGGGCACCTACGAGCAGTACTTC
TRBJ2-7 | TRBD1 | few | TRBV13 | CASSLGTGGYEQYF | TGTGCCAGCAGCTTAGGCACAGGGGGGTACGAGCAGTACTTC
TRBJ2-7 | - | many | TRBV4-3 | CASSQDWGYEQYF | TGCGCCAGCAGCCAAGACTGGGGGTACGAGCAGTACTTC
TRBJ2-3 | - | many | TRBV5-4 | CASSPRDTQYF | TGTGCCAGCAGCCCCCGAGATACGCAGTATTTT
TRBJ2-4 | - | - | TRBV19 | CASRRRAKNIQYF | TGTGCCAGTAGACGGAGAGCCAAAAACATTCAGTACTTC
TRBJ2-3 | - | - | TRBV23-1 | CASSQSSQKISDTQYF | TGCGCCAGCAGTCAATCTAGCCAGAAAATTTCAGATACGCAGTATTTT
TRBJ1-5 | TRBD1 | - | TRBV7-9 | CASSLGRDRVFQPQHF | TGTGCCAGCAGCTTAGGCCGGGACAGGGTTTTTCAGCCCCAGCATTTT
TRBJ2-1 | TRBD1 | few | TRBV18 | CASSKTGTGGGEQFF | TGTGCCAGCTCAAAGACCGGGACAGGGGGAGGTGAGCAGTTCTTC
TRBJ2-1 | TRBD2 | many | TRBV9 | CASSPFGLAGGYEQFF | TGTGCCAGCAGCCCATTCGGACTAGCGGGGGGTTACGAGCAGTTCTTC
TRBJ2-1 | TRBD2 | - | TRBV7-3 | CASSGAGSYNEQFF | TGTGCCAGCTCCGGAGCGGGATCCTACAATGAGCAGTTCTTC
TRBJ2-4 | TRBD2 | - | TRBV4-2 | CASSQERGLAGEKNIQYF | TGTGCCAGCAGCCAAGAACGGGGACTAGCGGGGGAAAAAAACATTCAGTACTTC
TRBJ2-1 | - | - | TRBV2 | CASKRGWGNEQFF | TGTGCCAGCAAGAGGGGGTGGGGAAATGAGCAGTTCTTC
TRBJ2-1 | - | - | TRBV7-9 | CASTPDRNEQFF | TGTGCCAGCACGCCAGACCGGAATGAGCAGTTCTTC
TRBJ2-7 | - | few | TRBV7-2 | CASSFTFDRDSDQYF | TGTGCCAGCAGCTTTACATTTGACCGGGACTCCGATCAGTACTTC
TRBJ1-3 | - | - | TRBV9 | CASSSAGGAGNTIYF | TGTGCCAGCAGCTCAGCCGGGGGAGCTGGAAACACCATATATTTT
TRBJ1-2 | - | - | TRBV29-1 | CSVDTEGYTF | TGCAGCGTTGATACGGAGGGCTACACCTTC
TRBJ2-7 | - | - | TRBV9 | CASSVSLLGSSEQYF | TGTGCCAGCAGCGTATCTCTCCTTGGCAGCAGCGAGCAGTACTTC
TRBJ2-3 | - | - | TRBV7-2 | CASSPARRASTDTQYF | TGTGCCAGCAGCCCCGCCCGGAGGGCTAGCACAGATACGCAGTATTTT
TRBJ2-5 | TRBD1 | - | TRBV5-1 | CASSLAPGQGQETQYF | TGCGCCAGCAGCTTGGCGCCGGGACAGGGTCAAGAGACCCAGTACTTC
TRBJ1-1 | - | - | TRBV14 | CASSGSMNTEAFF | TGTGCCAGTTCAGGGAGCATGAACACTGAAGCTTTCTTT
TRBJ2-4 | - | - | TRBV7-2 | CASSLGPGSIAKNIQYF | TGTGCCAGCAGCTTAGGTCCAGGGTCGATAGCCAAAAACATTCAGTACTTC